This T cell receptor beta chain stems from a study of OX40 agonist ivuxolimab in advanced cancers. Profiled with immunoSEQ multiplex PCR; TCRdb holds only in-frame clones, not every one. This repertoire shows around 45,000 clones, about nine tenths found once; its top ten account for 0.85% to 1.1%. The germline gives CDR1 SGHRS, CDR2 YFSETQ. The CDR3 extends over 16 amino acids. V was clipped by 4 bases and J by 0 bases, with 11 bases between them. The sample holds a few counts of this clone. This clonotype originated in an adult with an advanced solid tumor such as melanoma, head and neck, liver or kidney cancer. The sequencing used CD4+ or CD8+ T cells sorted from blood, collected in a trial of the OX40 agonist ivuxolimab. The chain recombines TRBV5-1 with TRBJ2-6; tentative D call: TRBD1 (5 bases). The CDR3 DNA follows: TGCGCCAGCAGCAAAGACAGCTACTCTGGGGCCAACGTCCTGACTTTC. This translates into CASSKDSYSGANVLTF.